The T cell receptor beta chain under discussion was sequenced for a study of sequential checkpoint blockade in melanoma (dated by TCRdb to between 2018 and 2021). Broadly, across the study: In a 1:1 randomization, patients received either first-line nivolumab then ipilimumab (arm A) or ipilimumab then nivolumab (arm B). Maintenance nivolumab came after each of the two trial sequences. Paper-wide results and their limitations: The response-prediction model combining TCR metrics and mutation burden needs validation in larger, independent patient cohorts.

Concerning this clone: Its antigen is still unknown. No base quality values were provided; no much bigger clone lies one nucleotide off.

The immunoSEQ Assay was used to immunosequence TCRbeta CDR3 regions from genomic DNA. Prior to high-throughput sequencing, genomic DNA was amplified by bias-controlled multiplex PCR. The original pipeline was this. To quantify the absolute abundance of each unique TCRbeta CDR3 region, the sequences were collapsed and filtered. Clonality was defined as 1 minus Pielou's evenness and was calculated using productive rearrangements only. A previously published method was used to identify clones with significantly greater frequencies in on-treatment samples than in baseline samples. TCRdb took this table from immuneACCESS and kept in-frame rearrangements with V and J called. Such tables lack part of the clones; where checked against another copy, unresolved V genes explain under half of the gap, and the rest is unexplained. V and J calls and clone size come straight from that table; D and trimming were deduced from the DNA. For this sample there are under 45,000 clones; roughly 86% appear just once. The ten most abundant clones make up around 5.1% of the sample.

For CDR1 and CDR2, the germline V gene lists SGHVS and FNYEAQ. The CDR3 starts with the cysteine, ends with the phenylalanine, and has 14 residues. Only CDR3 DNA remains: 42 bases, in frame from the first base. This specimen's treatment or condition label, interpreted: randomized to nivolumab then ipilimumab (arm A) or the reverse (arm B). None of the patients in the trial had previously been given DNA-damaging chemotherapy. Live CD3+CD8+ cells negative for CD19 and CD56 were sorted from thawed PBMCs on a FACS Aria II flow cytometer. CheckMate 064, a randomized, open-label phase II trial of sequential checkpoint blockade, was the source of the samples, all of which came from patients with melanoma. Leukapheresis was used to collect peripheral blood mononuclear cells, which were then purified with Ficoll-Paque and frozen in human serum with roughly 10% DMSO. Purity of sorted blood CD3+CD8+ cells was verified at >98% immediately after sorting, followed by DNA extraction.

This clonotype was sampled from a human donor with melanoma. The chain couples TRBV7-6 to TRBJ2-5; 7 matching bases give a weak D call of TRBD2. Matching the DNA end better, TRBJ2-7 makes the J call doubtful. Sample: CD8+ T cells sorted from blood (inferred from file names), taken from a patient given nivolumab and ipilimumab in sequence. The CDR3 protein sequence reads: CASSSEGEGIEQYF. In nucleotide form, the sequence is TGTGCCAGCAGCTCCGAGGGGGAGGGGATCGAGCAGTACTTC.